This T cell receptor beta chain is from a study of blood T cells in healthy people across ages. Through a sample-barcoded 5' primer and a J-beta primer mix, a second PCR was run for about 6 to 11 cycles. MiXCR, applied by TCRdb to the 5' RACE reads, yields one record per CDR3 protein. The sample carries 2 million or so distinct CDR3 sequences, around half recorded once. In regard to this clonotype: A junction boundary mismatches the germline segment, possibly from a read error.

The CDR3 sequence is 15 residues long. Germline CDR1 and CDR2: SGHTA and FQGNSA. This chain connects TRBV7-2 to TRBJ2-1, with D perhaps matching TRBD1 (5 bases). Sequences were obtained from blood. This receptor was identified in a woman aged 35 to 49 in good health. CDR3 sequence: CASSFRQGTYDEQFF. The DNA of the CDR3 is TGTGCCAGCAGCTTCCGCCAGGGAACCTACGATGAGCAGTTCTTC.